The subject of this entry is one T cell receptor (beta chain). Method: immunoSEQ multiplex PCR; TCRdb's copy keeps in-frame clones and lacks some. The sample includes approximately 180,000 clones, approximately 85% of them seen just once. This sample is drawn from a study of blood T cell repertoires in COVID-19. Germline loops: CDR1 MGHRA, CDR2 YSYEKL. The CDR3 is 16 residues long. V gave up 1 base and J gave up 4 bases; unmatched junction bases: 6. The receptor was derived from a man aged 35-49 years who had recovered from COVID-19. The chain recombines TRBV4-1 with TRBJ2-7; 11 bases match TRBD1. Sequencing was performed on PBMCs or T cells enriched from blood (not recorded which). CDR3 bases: TGCGCCAGCAGCCAAGCCGGGACAGGGGGGAAGTACGAGCAGTACTTC. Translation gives CASSQAGTGGKYEQYF.